This T cell receptor beta chain was documented in a study of blood T cell repertoires in COVID-19. Study-wide background: COVID-19 samples collected from the United States, Italy and Spain covered acute and convalescent phases. PBMCs, B-cell-depleted T cells, or T cells were the source of the cDNA or gDNA that made up the material.

The V gene lost 0 bases and the J gene lost 4 bases, with 16 bases spanning the gap. The CDR3 loop spans 16 amino acids. The germline gives CDR1 SGDLS, CDR2 YYNGEE. Methods used by the authors: Reference gene primer amplification yielded estimated nucleated cell counts. Data came from immunoSEQ multiplex PCR; TCRdb stores just in-frame clones and leaves some out. V, J and clone size were drawn from that table, and D and trimming were deduced from the DNA. The sample yields under 250,000 clones, 80% seen once. Source material: peripheral blood. This sequence was found in a human donor in a cohort sampled during active COVID-19. J is TRBJ2-5 and V is TRBV9; possible D gene TRBD2, 7 bases. This CDR3 reads CASSVAGGGGSETQYF. DNA of the CDR3: TGTGCCAGCAGCGTAGCGGGGGGAGGGGGTTCAGAGACCCAGTACTTC.